Below, one TCR beta chain is given with its context. Antigen unknown. The CDR3 extends over 13 amino acids. V was shortened by 2 bases and J by 4 bases, with 8 bases between the two germline ends. Germline values: CDR1 GTSNPN, CDR2 SVGIG (reference sequence). This entry is derived from a study of CD8+CD57+ T cells in acquired aplastic anemia. Whole-study results and caveats: In common between the patients and the controls were twenty-nine CD8+ CDR3 sequences.

Genomic DNA served as template for TCR beta VDJ and CDR3 profiling. TCRdb re-called the reads with MiXCR, one entry per CDR3 protein. The sample consists of some 190,000 distinct CDR3 sequences, under 55% of them appearing once. V is TRBV30 and J is TRBJ2-2; D may be TRBD1 (6 bases). The TCR sequence derives from a human donor in good health. The specimen was sorted CD4+, CD8+, or CD8+CD57+ T cells (not recorded which) from PBMCs. The CDR3 DNA reads as TGTGCCTGGAGTACAGGGCTCACCGGGGAGCTGTTTTTT. Its translation is CAWSTGLTGELFF.